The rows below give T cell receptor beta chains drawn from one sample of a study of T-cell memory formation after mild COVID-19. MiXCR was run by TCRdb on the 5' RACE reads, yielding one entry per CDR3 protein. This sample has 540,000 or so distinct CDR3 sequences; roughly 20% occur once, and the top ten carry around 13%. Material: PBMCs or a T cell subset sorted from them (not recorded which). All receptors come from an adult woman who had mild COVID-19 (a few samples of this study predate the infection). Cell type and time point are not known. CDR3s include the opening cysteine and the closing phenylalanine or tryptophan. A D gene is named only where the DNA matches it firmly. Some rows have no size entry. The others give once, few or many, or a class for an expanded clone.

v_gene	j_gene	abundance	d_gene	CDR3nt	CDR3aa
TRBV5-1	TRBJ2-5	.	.	TGCGCCAGCAGCCCTGGCCGGGGGACCCTTGGAAGAGAGACCCAGTACTTC	CASSPGRGTLGRETQYF
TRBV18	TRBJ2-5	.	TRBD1	TGTGCCAGCTCCCCCACGACAGGGGAAGAGACCCAGTACTTC	CASSPTTGEETQYF
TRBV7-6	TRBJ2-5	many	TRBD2	TGTGCCAGCAGCCCTCCGGGGGGCCAAGAGACCCAGTACTTC	CASSPPGGQETQYF
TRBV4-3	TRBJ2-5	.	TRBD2	TGCGCCAGCAGCCATCGACTAGCGGGGGGCCAAGAGACCCAGTACTTC	CASSHRLAGGQETQYF
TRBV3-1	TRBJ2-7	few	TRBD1	TGTGCCAGCAGCCAACCGGGACAGGGGCGGTACGAGCAGTACTTC	CASSQPGQGRYEQYF
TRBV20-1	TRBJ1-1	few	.	TGCAGTGCTACGAGACGGCTGAGGGGGAGCACTGAAGCTTTCTTT	CSATRRLRGSTEAFF
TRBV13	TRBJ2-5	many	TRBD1	TGTGCCAGCAGCTTGAACAGGGGGATGGAGACCCAGTACTTC	CASSLNRGMETQYF
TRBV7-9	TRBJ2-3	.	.	TGTGCCAGCAGCTGTTGCGCCTTAGGTGAGACGCAGTATTTT	CASSCCALGETQYF
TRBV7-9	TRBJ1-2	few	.	TGTGCCAGCAGCGAGGACGGGGCTGGCTACACCTTC	CASSEDGAGYTF
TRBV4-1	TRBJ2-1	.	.	TGCGCCAGCAGCCAAGAGCGACGGGGAGTCGATGAGCAGTTCTTC	CASSQERRGVDEQFF
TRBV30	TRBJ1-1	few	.	TGTGCCTGGAGTCCCCAGAATGAAGCTTTCTTT	CAWSPQNEAFF
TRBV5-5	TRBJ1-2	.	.	TGTGCCAGCAGCCCGAAACAGGGAGAATATGGCTACACCTTC	CASSPKQGEYGYTF
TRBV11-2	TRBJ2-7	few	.	TGTGCCAGCAGTCTTTTTCAGGCGGCCTACGAGCAGTACTTC	CASSLFQAAYEQYF
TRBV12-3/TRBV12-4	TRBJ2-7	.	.	TGTGCCAGCAGTTGGGAGTGGGGTTCCTACGAGCAGTACTTC	CASSWEWGSYEQYF
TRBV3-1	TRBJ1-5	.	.	TGTGCCAGCAGCCAACAGGGATTCAATCAGCCCCAGCATTTT	CASSQQGFNQPQHF
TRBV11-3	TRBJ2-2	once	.	TGTGCCAGCAGCATGCGAGAGTACACCGGGGAGCTGTTTTTT	CASSMREYTGELFF
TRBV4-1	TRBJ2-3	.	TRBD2	TGCGCCAGTACTTACCTAGCGGGGAGGACAGATACGCAGTATTTT	CASTYLAGRTDTQYF
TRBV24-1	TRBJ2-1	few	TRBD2	TGTGCCACCAGTGATCCGGGACTAGCGGGACCATTCTTC	CATSDPGLAGPFF
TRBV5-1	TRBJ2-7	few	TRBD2	TGCGCCAGCAGCTTGGAACTAGCGGTAAGCTCCTACGAGCAGTACTTC	CASSLELAVSSYEQYF
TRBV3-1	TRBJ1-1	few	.	TGTGCCAGCAGCGAAAACGCCGGAGGGAACACTGAAGCTTTCTTT	CASSENAGGNTEAFF
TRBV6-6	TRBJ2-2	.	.	TGTGCCAGCACCGACCGGGCGGGGGCGCAGTATACCGGGGAGCTGTTTTTT	CASTDRAGAQYTGELFF
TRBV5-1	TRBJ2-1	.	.	TGCGCCAGCAGCTCCCGAAGGGGGTTTGGCCTTGAGCAGTTCTTC	CASSSRRGFGLEQFF
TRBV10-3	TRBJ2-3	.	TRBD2	TGTGCCATCCGTCCGGGACTAGACACAGATACGCAGTATTTT	CAIRPGLDTDTQYF
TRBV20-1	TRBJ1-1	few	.	TGCAGTGTCCCGCCCTTGACAGCCGGAAACACTGAAGCTTTCTTT	CSVPPLTAGNTEAFF
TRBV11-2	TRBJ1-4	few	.	TGTGCCAGCAGCTTAGATGGGCGAGTTGGCGAAAAACTGTTTTTT	CASSLDGRVGEKLFF
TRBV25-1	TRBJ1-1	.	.	TGTGCCAGCAGTGAAGGTGGGCGTAATATTGAAGCTTTCTTT	CASSEGGRNIEAFF
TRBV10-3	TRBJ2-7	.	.	TGTGCCATCAGTGAGACTTACACGACAGGTCGCAACGAGCAGTACTTC	CAISETYTTGRNEQYF
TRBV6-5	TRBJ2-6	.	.	TGTGCCAGCAAAACGGAACGAGGGGCCAACGTCCTGACTTTC	CASKTERGANVLTF
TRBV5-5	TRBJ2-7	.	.	TGTGCCAGCAGCTGGCCCGGACATAACTACGAGCAGTACTTC	CASSWPGHNYEQYF
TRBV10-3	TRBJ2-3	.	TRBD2	TGTGCCATCAGTGAGGTAGCGGGAGGAGATACGCAGTATTTT	CAISEVAGGDTQYF
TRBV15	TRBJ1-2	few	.	TGTGCCACCAGCAGAGACCGGGGAGGTAACTATGGCTACACCTTC	CATSRDRGGNYGYTF
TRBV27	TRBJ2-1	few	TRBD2	TGTGCCAGCAGTTACAGCGGGGGCCTCTCCTACAATGAGCAGTTCTTC	CASSYSGGLSYNEQFF
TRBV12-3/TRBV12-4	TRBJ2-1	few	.	TGTGCCAGCACACGACTAGGGGCACCAGGCGAGCAGTTCTTC	CASTRLGAPGEQFF
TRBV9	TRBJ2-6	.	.	TGTGCCAGCAGCGTAGGGGTGACGCTTGGGGCCAACGTCCTGACTTTC	CASSVGVTLGANVLTF
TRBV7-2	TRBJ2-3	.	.	TGTGCCAGCAGCGAATCAGGGACGACCTTCACAGATACGCAGTATTTT	CASSESGTTFTDTQYF
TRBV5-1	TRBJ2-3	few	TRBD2	TGCGCCAGCAGCTCAACAGCGGGGGGGTTCACAGATACGCAGTATTTT	CASSSTAGGFTDTQYF
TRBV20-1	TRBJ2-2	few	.	TGCAGTGCGAGTCAGAACGGGGAGCTGTTTTTT	CSASQNGELFF
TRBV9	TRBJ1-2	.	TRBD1	TGTGCCAGCAGCGGGGACAGGTATTATGGCTACACCTTC	CASSGDRYYGYTF
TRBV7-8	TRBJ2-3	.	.	TGTGCCAGCAGCTTAGAGCAGTTTCCCACAGATACGCAGTATTTT	CASSLEQFPTDTQYF
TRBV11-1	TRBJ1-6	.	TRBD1	TGTGCCAGCAGCTTCGACAGGGCTGATTCACCCCTCCACTTT	CASSFDRADSPLHF
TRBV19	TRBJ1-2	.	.	TGTGCCAGTAGTATAGTGTTGGGAGGGTACTATGGCTACACCTTC	CASSIVLGGYYGYTF
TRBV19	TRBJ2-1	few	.	TGTGCCAGTAGTAGAAAGGGGGGACAGCGGTACAATGAGCAGTTCTTC	CASSRKGGQRYNEQFF
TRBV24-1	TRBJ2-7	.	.	TGTGCCACCAGTGATTCAACTCACGAGCAGTACTTC	CATSDSTHEQYF
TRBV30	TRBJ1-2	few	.	TGTGCCTGGAGTGTACCCAGGTATGGCTACACCTTC	CAWSVPRYGYTF
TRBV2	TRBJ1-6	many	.	TGTGCCAGCGACCGGGAAAGCTCCTATAATTCACCCCTCCACTTT	CASDRESSYNSPLHF
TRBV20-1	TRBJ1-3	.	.	TGCAGTGCTAGAAGGGCCCGGTCCTCTGGAAACACCATATATTTT	CSARRARSSGNTIYF
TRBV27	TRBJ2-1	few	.	TGTGCCAGCAGTGACCAGGGGAGCTCCTACAATGAGCAGTTCTTC	CASSDQGSSYNEQFF
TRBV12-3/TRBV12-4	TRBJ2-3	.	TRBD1	TGTGCCAGCAGTCGCCGGGACAGGTCCTTCCTGGGGGTTACAGATACGCAGTATTTT	CASSRRDRSFLGVTDTQYF
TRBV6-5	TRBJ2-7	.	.	TGTGCCAGCAGTTATCGGGGATCCCCCTACGAGCAGTACTTC	CASSYRGSPYEQYF
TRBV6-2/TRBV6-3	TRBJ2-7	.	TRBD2	TGTGCCAGCACCGTTAGCGGGAAACCCTACGAGCAGTACTTC	CASTVSGKPYEQYF
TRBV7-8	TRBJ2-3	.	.	TGTGCCAGCAGCATACCGACGGGGCGGCGCAGCACAGATACGCAGTATTTT	CASSIPTGRRSTDTQYF